A selection of T cell receptor beta chains follows, all from one sample in a study of tumor-infiltrating lymphocytes in primary liver carcinoma. TCRdb redid the calling of the multiplex PCR reads with MiXCR, one entry per CDR3 protein. The table records about 330,000 distinct CDR3 sequences, roughly 61% of them present only once. The specimen sequenced was peripheral blood. The receptors stem from a man aged 35 to 55 with primary liver carcinoma and hepatitis B virus infection. Each CDR3 is given with its conserved first and last residue. A D gene is named only where the DNA matches it firmly. Some rows have no size entry. The others give once, few or many, or a class for an expanded clone.

DNA: TGTGTCAGAAGCCCCCACGGAGCCATCCAGGGCGAAAAACTGTTTTTT
CDR3: CVRSPHGAIQGEKLFF
size: -
D: -
V: TRBV9
J: TRBJ1-4

DNA: TGTGCCAGCAGTTTGCAGGAGATCACAGATACGCAGTATTTT
CDR3: CASSLQEITDTQYF
size: many
D: -
V: TRBV12-3/TRBV12-4
J: TRBJ2-3

DNA: TGTGCCAGCAGCTCATTGACTAGCGGGAGAGCCCACGAGCAGTACTTC
CDR3: CASSSLTSGRAHEQYF
size: many
D: TRBD2
V: TRBV11-2
J: TRBJ2-7

DNA: TGTGCCAGCAGCGTTTCTAGCGGAAGCACAGATACGCAGTATTTT
CDR3: CASSVSSGSTDTQYF
size: -
D: TRBD2
V: TRBV5-4
J: TRBJ2-3

DNA: TGTGCCATCAGCTTGGATGAGGCCCAGTACTTC
CDR3: CAISLDEAQYF
size: -
D: -
V: TRBV5-6
J: TRBJ2-5

DNA: TGTGCCAGCAGTGATACAGGGAACTATGGCTACACCTTC
CDR3: CASSDTGNYGYTF
size: -
D: -
V: TRBV5-4
J: TRBJ1-2

DNA: TGTGCCAGCAGCTTAGGGGGACTAGCGGGAGGGCCCTACAATGAGCAGTTCTTC
CDR3: CASSLGGLAGGPYNEQFF
size: few
D: TRBD2
V: TRBV11-2
J: TRBJ2-1

DNA: TGTGCCAGCAGCGACGGACAGGGGGCCGGCGGGGAGCTGTTTTTT
CDR3: CASSDGQGAGGELFF
size: few
D: TRBD1
V: TRBV28
J: TRBJ2-2

DNA: TGTGCCAGCAGCGTGGGACTAGCGGGAGACCGCGGGCAGTACTTC
CDR3: CASSVGLAGDRGQYF
size: -
D: TRBD2
V: TRBV9
J: TRBJ2-7

DNA: TGCAGCGTCCTCGGTCCGGGACCCACCGGGGAGCTGTCTTTT
CDR3: CSVLGPGPTGELSF
size: -
D: -
V: TRBV29-1
J: TRBJ2-2

DNA: TGTGCCAGTAGTGCCCGTCTAGCGGGAGGATTCAATGAGCAGTTCTTC
CDR3: CASSARLAGGFNEQFF
size: -
D: TRBD2
V: TRBV19
J: TRBJ2-1

DNA: TGTGCCAGACTGGGACCGATGAACAATGAGCAGTTCTTC
CDR3: CARLGPMNNEQFF
size: -
D: -
V: TRBV28
J: TRBJ2-1

DNA: TGTGCCAGCAGTCCTAGGACCGATACCTCCTACGAGCAGTACTTC
CDR3: CASSPRTDTSYEQYF
size: once
D: -
V: TRBV11-1
J: TRBJ2-7

DNA: TGCAGCTCCCAGACTAGCCCTTACAATGAGCAGTTCTTC
CDR3: CSSQTSPYNEQFF
size: many
D: TRBD2
V: TRBV29-1
J: TRBJ2-1

DNA: TGCGCCAGCAGCCAAGGGGAGGGCTGGGGGAATGAGCAGTTCTTC
CDR3: CASSQGEGWGNEQFF
size: many
D: TRBD2
V: TRBV4-1
J: TRBJ2-1

DNA: TGTGCCGGCAGCCCTCAGCCGCTAGGAACGGGCACAGATACGCAGTATTTT
CDR3: CAGSPQPLGTGTDTQYF
size: -
D: -
V: TRBV5-4
J: TRBJ2-3

DNA: TGTGCCAGCAGTTACTCTCCAGGGGGAGATGAGCAGTTCTTC
CDR3: CASSYSPGGDEQFF
size: many
D: TRBD1
V: TRBV6-5
J: TRBJ2-1

DNA: TGTGCCAGCATGATGCAGGGGGACACTGAAGCTTTCTTT
CDR3: CASMMQGDTEAFF
size: -
D: TRBD1
V: TRBV6-5
J: TRBJ1-1

DNA: TGTGACTCCCTAGCAACTAGCGGGTACGAGCAGTACTTC
CDR3: CDSLATSGYEQYF
size: -
D: TRBD2
V: TRBV30
J: TRBJ2-7

DNA: TGTGCCAGCAACTTAGACAGGGGGCGCTACGAGCAGCACTTC
CDR3: CASNLDRGRYEQHF
size: -
D: TRBD1
V: TRBV11-2
J: TRBJ2-7

DNA: TGTGCCAGCAGCACGATCCGGGACATTAGAGAGGCCTATGGCTACACCTTC
CDR3: CASSTIRDIREAYGYTF
size: -
D: -
V: TRBV6-5
J: TRBJ1-2

DNA: TGTGCCAGCAGCCCTCGGGGGGGACTCTCCTACAACCAGTACTTC
CDR3: CASSPRGGLSYNQYF
size: -
D: TRBD2
V: TRBV11-2
J: TRBJ2-7

DNA: TGTGCCAGCAGCTTAGGGAGGGGGTATAGCACAGATACGCGGTATTTT
CDR3: CASSLGRGYSTDTRYF
size: -
D: -
V: TRBV11-2
J: TRBJ2-3

DNA: TGTGGCAGCAGCTTAGGGGTCTCTGGAGAAGGTTCACCCCTCCACTTT
CDR3: CGSSLGVSGEGSPLHF
size: -
D: -
V: TRBV11-2
J: TRBJ1-6

DNA: TGTGCCAGCAGGGCCGGGACGGGCAATCAGCCCCAGCATTTT
CDR3: CASRAGTGNQPQHF
size: once
D: -
V: TRBV2
J: TRBJ1-5

DNA: TGTGTCAGCAGAGCAAGGGACAGGGGTACAGATACGCAGTATTTT
CDR3: CVSRARDRGTDTQYF
size: once
D: TRBD1
V: TRBV11-2
J: TRBJ2-3

DNA: TGTGCCAGAAGCTTAGATATTGGAAGGACAGGTTTGGAGGTCGACACTGAAGCTCTCTTT
CDR3: CARSLDIGRTGLEVDTEALF
size: -
D: TRBD1
V: TRBV11-3
J: TRBJ1-1

DNA: TGTGCCAGCTCACCCAACGGGGAAAATGAGCAGTTCTTC
CDR3: CASSPNGENEQFF
size: -
D: -
V: TRBV18
J: TRBJ2-1

DNA: TGCGCCAGCAGCCAAGATCATAGGAACTCCTACGAGCAGTACTTC
CDR3: CASSQDHRNSYEQYF
size: many
D: -
V: TRBV4-3
J: TRBJ2-7

DNA: TGTGCCAGCAGTCACGGGACGGGATTCGAGGTAGAGACCCAGTACTTC
CDR3: CASSHGTGFEVETQYF
size: -
D: -
V: TRBV6-5
J: TRBJ2-5

DNA: TGTGCCAGCAGCTACCGGACAGCCGAAAATTCAACCCTCCACTTT
CDR3: CASSYRTAENSTLHF
size: -
D: -
V: TRBV5-5
J: TRBJ1-6

DNA: TGCAGCGTTGACCACACACGGGGTACGCAGTATTTT
CDR3: CSVDHTRGTQYF
size: -
D: -
V: TRBV29-1
J: TRBJ2-3

DNA: TGTGCCAGCAGCTTAGCTGCAGGGGACGTCCACACCTTC
CDR3: CASSLAAGDVHTF
size: -
D: -
V: TRBV11-2
J: TRBJ1-2

DNA: TGTGCCAGCAGCGTAGGGGCTAGGTCACCCCTCCACTTT
CDR3: CASSVGARSPLHF
size: -
D: -
V: TRBV9
J: TRBJ1-6

DNA: TGTGCCAGCAGTTACCGGGGCGGGACAGGGGACGAGGCAGATACGCAGTATTTT
CDR3: CASSYRGGTGDEADTQYF
size: few
D: TRBD1
V: TRBV6-6
J: TRBJ2-3

DNA: TGTGCCAGCAGCTGGGGGACAACTAATGAAAAACTGTCTTTT
CDR3: CASSWGTTNEKLSF
size: -
D: -
V: TRBV11-2
J: TRBJ1-4

DNA: TGTGCCTGGAGCCGCGGACAGGGTGGTCAGCCCCAGCATTTT
CDR3: CAWSRGQGGQPQHF
size: few
D: TRBD1
V: TRBV30
J: TRBJ1-5

DNA: TGTGCCAGCAGTCCTCGGCTCTCTGGGGCCAACGTCCTGACTTTC
CDR3: CASSPRLSGANVLTF
size: few
D: -
V: TRBV28
J: TRBJ2-6

DNA: TGTGCCAGCAGTTACGGGACAGTTAATTCACCCCTCCTCTTT
CDR3: CASSYGTVNSPLLF
size: -
D: TRBD1
V: TRBV6-5
J: TRBJ1-6

DNA: TGTGCCATCAGTGAGGAGGGTGGGCCTAATCAAGAGACCCAGTACTTC
CDR3: CAISEEGGPNQETQYF
size: -
D: -
V: TRBV10-3
J: TRBJ2-5

DNA: TGCGCCAGCAGTGTCCCCTACGGGGGGGGAGGCTCCTACAATGAGCAGTTCTTC
CDR3: CASSVPYGGGGSYNEQFF
size: few
D: TRBD2
V: TRBV10-2
J: TRBJ2-1

DNA: TGTGCCAGCAGCTTCGGGACTAGTGACTACAATAAGCAGTTCTTC
CDR3: CASSFGTSDYNKQFF
size: -
D: TRBD2
V: TRBV11-2
J: TRBJ2-1

DNA: TGTGCCAGCAGACCTGACAGGGTCTCCTACGGGCAGTACTTC
CDR3: CASRPDRVSYGQYF
size: -
D: TRBD1
V: TRBV6-1
J: TRBJ2-7

DNA: TGTGCCAGCAGTGTTCCGGGACCCGAGCAGTACTTC
CDR3: CASSVPGPEQYF
size: -
D: -
V: TRBV6-1
J: TRBJ2-7

DNA: TGTGCCAGCAATCCGGGACTAGCGGGAGGGAGCATAGATACGCAGTATTTT
CDR3: CASNPGLAGGSIDTQYF
size: -
D: TRBD2
V: TRBV12-3/TRBV12-4
J: TRBJ2-3

DNA: TGTGCCAGCAGCTTTAGAAGGACAATCTACGAGCAGTACTTC
CDR3: CASSFRRTIYEQYF
size: many
D: -
V: TRBV11-2
J: TRBJ2-7

DNA: TGTTTCAGCAGCCTCGGGACAGGCCTCTACAACGAGCAGTTCTTC
CDR3: CFSSLGTGLYNEQFF
size: once
D: TRBD1
V: TRBV11-1
J: TRBJ2-1

DNA: TGTGCCAGCAGCTTGGCCCTCGAGGGCGGGCAGTACTTC
CDR3: CASSLALEGGQYF
size: few
D: -
V: TRBV5-6
J: TRBJ2-7

DNA: TGTGACAGCAGCTTAGATACTCGCGGGACCCAGTACTTC
CDR3: CDSSLDTRGTQYF
size: -
D: -
V: TRBV11-2
J: TRBJ2-5

DNA: TGTGCCAGCAGTTTCGGACTAGCGGGAGGGCCATGGACCGGGGAGCTGTTTTTT
CDR3: CASSFGLAGGPWTGELFF
size: -
D: TRBD2
V: TRBV12-3/TRBV12-4
J: TRBJ2-2

DNA: TGTGCCAGCAGCTGGATGACAGGGGGCCTCTACGAGCAGTACTTC
CDR3: CASSWMTGGLYEQYF
size: few
D: TRBD1
V: TRBV5-6
J: TRBJ2-7

DNA: TGTGCCAGCAGCACGCGACTAGCGGGAGGCTATGGGCAGTTCTTC
CDR3: CASSTRLAGGYGQFF
size: -
D: TRBD2
V: TRBV5-4
J: TRBJ2-1

DNA: TGTGCCAGCAGTTTTTACGGGACTTACAATGAGCAGTTCTTC
CDR3: CASSFYGTYNEQFF
size: -
D: -
V: TRBV12-3/TRBV12-4
J: TRBJ2-1

DNA: TGCGCCAGCGGCCCTGGGGGGAAGGGACTAGCGAGAGAAAGGTACGAGCAGTACTTC
CDR3: CASGPGGKGLARERYEQYF
size: -
D: TRBD2
V: TRBV4-1
J: TRBJ2-7

DNA: TGTGCCAGCACCTTCGGGACTAGCGGCTACGAACAGTACTTC
CDR3: CASTFGTSGYEQYF
size: -
D: TRBD2
V: TRBV13
J: TRBJ2-7

DNA: TGTGCCAGCAGATATTGGGGACTAGCGGGAGCGTCTAATGAGCAGTTCTTC
CDR3: CASRYWGLAGASNEQFF
size: many
D: TRBD2
V: TRBV11-3
J: TRBJ2-1

DNA: TGCGCCAGCAGCGTCCGGACAGGGGGCATAGAGACCCAGTACTTC
CDR3: CASSVRTGGIETQYF
size: many
D: TRBD1
V: TRBV4-1
J: TRBJ2-5